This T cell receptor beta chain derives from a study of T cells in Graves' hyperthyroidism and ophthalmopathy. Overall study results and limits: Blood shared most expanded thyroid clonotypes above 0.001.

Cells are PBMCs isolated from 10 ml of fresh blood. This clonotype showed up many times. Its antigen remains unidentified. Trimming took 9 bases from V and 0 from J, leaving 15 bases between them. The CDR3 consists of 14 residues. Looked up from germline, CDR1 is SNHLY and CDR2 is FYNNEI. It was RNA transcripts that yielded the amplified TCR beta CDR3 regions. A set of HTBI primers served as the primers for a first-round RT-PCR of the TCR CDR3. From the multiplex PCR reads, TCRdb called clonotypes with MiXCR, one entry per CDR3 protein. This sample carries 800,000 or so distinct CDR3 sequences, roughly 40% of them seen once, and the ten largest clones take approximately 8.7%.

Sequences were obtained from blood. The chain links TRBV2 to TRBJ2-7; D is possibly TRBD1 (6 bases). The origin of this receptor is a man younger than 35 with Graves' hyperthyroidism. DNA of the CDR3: TGTGCCAGTCAAAGGGGGTACAGCTCCTACGAGCAGTACTTC. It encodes CASQRGYSSYEQYF.